This record looks at one T cell receptor (beta chain) sequence and its context. Its matching antigen is unknown. With 60 Vbeta and 13 Jbeta primers, the PCR was carried out. Produced via immunoSEQ multiplex PCR; TCRdb's table is partial and in-frame only. The sample's table shows 200,000 or so clones. These data come from a study of cytomegalovirus exposure and HLA in healthy donors. Study results and limitations: In an earlier analysis, productive rearrangement rates for most beta V segments clustered near 90% or 30%.

The sequenced sample consisted of PBMCs. The receptor was isolated from a boy between 10 and 17 years old in good health and CMV-seronegative.

CDR3 nucleotides: TGTGCCAGCAGCTTAGGACAGCACACAGATACGCAGTATTTT. Translating it yields CASSLGQHTDTQYF. The chain employs TRBV11-3 and TRBJ2-3; a weak D match, TRBD1 (5 bases). There are 14 residues in the CDR3. Trimming pared 1 base from V and 2 bases from J, leaving 7 bases between. Germline V gene sequence: CDR1 SGHNT, CDR2 YENEEA.